This T cell receptor (beta chain) derives from a study of chronic HIV infection and antiretroviral therapy. This clonotype occurred a few times. The junction and the germline gene differ at one end; a read error may be behind it. TCRdb recomputed calls from the 5' RACE reads with MiXCR, one row per CDR3 protein. The table records roughly 48,000 distinct CDR3 sequences, roughly 19% of them present only once. This CDR3 contains 12 residues. Germline values: CDR1 MDHEN, CDR2 SYDVKM. This chain uses TRBV28 with TRBJ1-2; no firm D call. Sequencing was carried out using peripheral blood. The receptor was isolated from an adult who had HIV and had not received antiretroviral therapy, or was an uninfected healthy control (not recorded which). CDR3 residues: CASSQSPSSRSF. In DNA form, the CDR3 reads TGTGCCAGCAGTCAATCCCCATCTTCCCGCAGCTTC.